Below are 21 T cell receptor beta chains sequenced from a single sample in a study of T cells in Graves' hyperthyroidism and ophthalmopathy. The source material, RNA transcripts, was used to amplify TCR beta CDR3 regions. The HTBI primer set was used in a first-round RT-PCR of the TCR CDR3. TCRdb used MiXCR to reprocess the multiplex PCR reads, holding one entry per CDR3 protein. The table shows around 420,000 distinct CDR3 sequences, with roughly an eighth occurring only once. What was sequenced was blood. These receptors came from a woman aged 18-29 years with Graves' hyperthyroidism.

J is TRBJ2-3 and V is TRBV6-1; D not resolved. Trimming removed 2 bases from V and 6 bases from J, with 9 bases in between. This CDR3 region has 13 residues. Germline V gene lookup returns CDR1 MNHNS and CDR2 SASEGT. For the CDR3, the DNA is TGTGCCAGCAGTGAATCACCAAAGGATACGCAGTATTTT. This encodes CASSESPKDTQYF.

This clonotype came up a few times. The rearrangement joins TRBV28 to TRBJ2-4; 10 bases are shared with TRBD1. J was trimmed by 6 bases and V by 5 bases; bases with no gene match: 10. Germline assignment: CDR1 MDHEN and CDR2 SYDVKM. The CDR3 is 16 amino acids. The CDR3 DNA is TGTGCCAGCAGTGGGAAGGGCGGGACAGGGGTAAACATTCAGTACTTC. Translation gives CASSGKGGTGVNIQYF.

Many counts were recorded for this clonotype. V and J are TRBV28 and TRBJ2-7; TRBD1 is a possible D gene (6 bases). There are 15 residues in the CDR3. With 6 bases removed from V and 2 bases from J, the gap between germline ends came to 17 bases. Per the germline V gene, CDR1 is MDHEN and CDR2 is SYDVKM. CDR3 sequence: CASSPQEGVAYEQYF. The DNA for the CDR3 is TGTGCCAGCAGCCCCCAAGAGGGGGTAGCCTACGAGCAGTACTTC.

This clonotype appeared many times. This chain uses TRBV4-3 with TRBJ2-5; D unclear. Germline lookup yields CDR1 LGHNA and CDR2 YSLEER. This CDR3 spans 14 amino acids. Trimming removed 3 bases at V and 3 bases at J, with 11 bases between. Written as DNA, the CDR3 is TGCGCCAGCAGCCAGACTGTGGGGAAAGAGACCCAGTACTTC. Protein sequence: CASSQTVGKETQYF.

The chain uses TRBV20-1 and TRBJ1-1, with a weak D call TRBD1 (5 bases). The V gene's germline CDR1 is DFQATT and CDR2 SNEGSKA (reference sequence). This CDR3 is 14 amino acids long. V was cut by 3 bases and J by 4 bases, with 15 bases left in between. The CDR3 DNA reads TGCAGTGCTAGTATGGCGGGGACTTTCACTGAAGCTTTCTTT. This codes for CSASMAGTFTEAFF.

This clonotype showed up just a few times. Given a much more abundant clone one base away, this may be a read error. This chain connects TRBV9 to TRBJ1-2, with 8 bases that match TRBD1. CDR1 is SGDLS and CDR2 is YYNGEE in the germline V gene. This CDR3 comprises 13 residues. The CDR3 coding sequence is TGTGCCAGCAGCTTCAGGGGGCGCGGTGGCTACGCCTTC. It encodes CASSFRGRGGYAF.

This clonotype was seen at least ten times. This rearrangement joins TRBV28 to TRBJ2-1; D is perhaps TRBD1 (5 bases). CDR1 and CDR2 (germline): MDHEN, SYDVKM. The V end was cut by 5 bases, the J end by 0 bases, with 8 bases between. CDR3 length: 14 residues. The CDR3 sequence is CASSRGNSYNEQFF. The CDR3 DNA follows: TGTGCCAGCAGTAGGGGCAACTCCTACAATGAGCAGTTCTTC.

The rearrangement joins TRBV5-1 to TRBJ2-3; 9 bases map to TRBD2. Looked up from germline, CDR1 is SGHRS and CDR2 is YFSETQ. This CDR3 region has 14 residues. Trimming cost V 4 bases and J 4 bases; bases outside gene matches: 4. DNA of the CDR3: TGCGCCAGCAGCGCGGGAGGGGGGGCAGATACGCAGTATTTT. This sequence encodes CASSAGGGADTQYF.

There are many counts of this clonotype. The chain links TRBV6-1 to TRBJ2-7, with D perhaps assigned TRBD1 or TRBD2 (5 bases each). The V gene's germline CDR1 is MNHNS and CDR2 SASEGT. The CDR3 has 16 amino acids. The germline V and J ends were trimmed by 4 bases and 1 base, with 17 bases remaining between them. The CDR3 DNA sequence: TGTGCCAGCAGTGGACACCTGGGACGGAGGTCCTACGAGCAGTACTTC. This encodes CASSGHLGRRSYEQYF.

This clonotype was recorded at least ten times. This chain uses TRBV28 with TRBJ1-2; D is possibly TRBD1 (5 bases). This CDR3 is 19 amino acids long. Trimming left V 6 bases short and J 1 base short, with 27 bases between. Germline-derived CDR1 and CDR2 are MDHEN and SYDVKM. CDR3 loop: CASSYDRMTFTEVNYGYTF. Written as DNA, the CDR3 is TGTGCCAGCAGCTACGACAGAATGACATTTACCGAAGTTAACTATGGCTACACCTTC.

This clonotype was observed many times. J is TRBJ2-1 and V is TRBV12-3 or TRBV12-4, with D possibly being TRBD2 (7 bases). The CDR3 is 15 amino acids. Trimming left V 3 bases short and J 9 bases short, with 18 bases between. CDR3 loop: CASSLRGGGFGEQFF. The CDR3, as DNA: TGTGCCAGCAGTTTGAGGGGGGGAGGATTCGGTGAGCAGTTCTTC.

The V and J genes are TRBV7-3 and TRBJ2-1; 8 bases fit TRBD1. Germline CDR1 reads SGHTA; CDR2 reads FQGTGA. The V and J ends lost 5 bases and 5 bases, in that order; junction bases with no gene match: 5. This CDR3 contains 14 residues. The CDR3 coding sequence is TGTGCCAGCAGCCGGGACAGGTATGACAATGAGCAGTTCTTC. This encodes CASSRDRYDNEQFF.

This clonotype was observed a single time. One base away lies a much larger clone, so this may be a sequencing read error. The chain employs TRBV11-2 and TRBJ1-6, with a weak D call TRBD1 (6 bases). CDR1 and CDR2 from the germline V gene are SGHAT and FQNNGV. The CDR3 spans 16 residues. CDR3 region: CASSFQPDSGYSPPHF. CDR3 in DNA: TGTGCCAGCAGCTTTCAACCGGACAGCGGCTATTCACCCCCCCACTTT.

This clonotype was counted between two and nine times. The chain joins TRBV28 to TRBJ2-7, with 7 bases aligning to TRBD1. This CDR3 comprises 15 residues. V lost 6 bases, J lost 2 bases, and 10 bases stayed unmatched. The germline V gene has CDR1 MDHEN and CDR2 SYDVKM. The DNA of the CDR3 is TGTGCCAGCAGCCTCGGGTGGGACAGACCCTACGAGCAGTACTTC. As protein: CASSLGWDRPYEQYF.

This clonotype occurred many times. The rearrangement links TRBV12-3 or TRBV12-4 to TRBJ2-1; 12 bases fit TRBD2. CDR3 size: 19 residues. Unmatched junction bases numbered 17, after V lost 7 bases and J lost 4 bases. The CDR3 spells CASTPASGRGPSLYNEQFF. CDR3 in DNA: TGTGCCAGCACCCCCGCTAGCGGGAGGGGCCCTTCCCTTTACAATGAGCAGTTCTTC.

This clonotype has ten or more counts. The chain carries TRBV7-2 and TRBJ2-7; 12 positions agree with TRBD2. Per germline, CDR1 SGHTA and CDR2 FQGNSA. Trimming cost V 1 base and J 1 base; bases outside gene matches: 5. The CDR3 is 17 residues long. The CDR3 spells CASSLGLAGEGSYEQYF. The DNA of the CDR3 is TGTGCCAGCAGCTTAGGACTAGCGGGAGAGGGTTCCTACGAGCAGTACTTC.

This clonotype came up many times. V usage is TRBV3-1 and J usage is TRBJ2-4; 7 bases line up with TRBD1. V shed 4 bases, J shed 5 bases, and the junction held 2 bases outside the gene matches. This CDR3 region has 13 residues. Germline V gene sequence: CDR1 LGHDT, CDR2 YNNKEL (reference sequence). CDR3 nucleotides: TGTGCCAGCAGCCGCCAGGGGGAAAACATTCAGTACTTC. Protein product: CASSRQGENIQYF.

The rearrangement links TRBV19 to TRBJ2-5; 9 positions agree with TRBD1. Germline CDR1 is LNHDA and CDR2 is SQIVND (reference sequence). V shed 4 bases, J shed 0 bases, and the junction held 9 bases outside the gene matches. The CDR3 sequence is 17 residues long. The CDR3 nucleotides read TGTGCCAGTAGTAGGTTCGGACAGGGGCGAAACCAAGAGACCCAGTACTTC. Residues: CASSRFGQGRNQETQYF.

This clonotype showed up many times. The genes are TRBV3-1 and TRBJ2-5, with 8 bases aligning to TRBD2. The V and J ends lost 5 bases and 8 bases, in that order; junction bases with no gene match: 10. This CDR3 comprises 14 residues. Germline CDR1 reads LGHDT; CDR2 reads YNNKEL (reference sequence). CDR3 in DNA: TGTGCCAGCAGCTTAAGCGGGAGTCAGGCAACCCAGTACTTC. It specifies CASSLSGSQATQYF.

This clonotype came up many times. The CDR3 here is CASSLGQGTSSYNEQFF. As DNA, the CDR3 is TGTGCCAGCAGCTTAGGGCAGGGGACGAGCTCCTACAATGAGCAGTTCTTC. The gene calls are TRBV11-2 and TRBJ2-1; possibly TRBD1 for D (6 bases). The germline V and J ends were trimmed by 1 base and 0 bases, with 13 bases remaining between them. This CDR3 is 17 amino acids long. Looked up from germline, CDR1 is SGHAT and CDR2 is FQNNGV.

The chain links TRBV5-1 to TRBJ2-7, with 11 bases matching TRBD2. The CDR3 has 16 amino acids. Per germline, CDR1 SGHRS and CDR2 YFSETQ. V lost 3 bases, J lost 0 bases, and 5 bases stayed unmatched. The CDR3 DNA reads as TGCGCCAGCAGCTGGGGCGGGACTAGCGGCTCCTACGAGCAGTACTTC. This encodes CASSWGGTSGSYEQYF.